This TCR beta chain emerged from a study of siplizumab effects on memory and regulatory T cells. Broader study findings: It was not possible to assign a naive or memory phenotype to roughly 80-97% of proliferating CD4+ or CD8+ clones. Sequences below about 10^-5 frequency were poorly captured, limiting mapping of alloreactive clones. There was no confirmation of the suppressive function of proliferating Tregs from siplizumab cultures. The study found naive T cells seemingly more diverse than memory cells and seemingly major alloresponse contributors.

As regards this clone: No antigen is known for it.

V gave up 1 base and J gave up 5 bases, with 5 bases separating them. Germline V gives CDR1 GTSNPN, CDR2 SVGIG (reference sequence). The CDR3 is made up of 11 amino acids. Assay: immunoSEQ multiplex PCR; the TCRdb copy retains only in-frame clones and omits some. The sample consists of approximately 100,000 clones, over 90% of them appearing once. The TCR was taken from a human donor in good health. The chain joins TRBV30 to TRBJ2-5; D unclear. Source material: non-Treg CD4+ T cells sorted from blood. The CDR3, as DNA: TGTGCCTGGAGTGCGCGGGAGACCCAGTACTTC. Encoded protein: CAWSARETQYF. The full variable domain, with the rest looked up from reference TRBV30 and TRBJ2-5, is SQTIHQWPATLVQPVGSPLSLECTVEGTSNPNLYWYRQAAGRGLQLLFYSVGIGQISSEVPQNLSASRPQDRQFILSSKKLLLSDSGFYLCAWSARETQYFGPGTRLLVL.